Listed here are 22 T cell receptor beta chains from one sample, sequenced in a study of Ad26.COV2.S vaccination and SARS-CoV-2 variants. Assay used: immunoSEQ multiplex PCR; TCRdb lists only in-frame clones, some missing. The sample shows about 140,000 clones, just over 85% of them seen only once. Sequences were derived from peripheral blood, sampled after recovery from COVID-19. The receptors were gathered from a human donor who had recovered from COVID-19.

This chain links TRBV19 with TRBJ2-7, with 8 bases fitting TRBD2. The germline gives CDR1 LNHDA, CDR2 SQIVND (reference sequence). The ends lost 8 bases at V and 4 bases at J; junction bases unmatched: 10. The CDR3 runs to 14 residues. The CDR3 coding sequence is TGTGCCAGTGCTCCCGGGGGGGCCTTGTACGAGCAGTACTTC. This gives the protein CASAPGGALYEQYF.

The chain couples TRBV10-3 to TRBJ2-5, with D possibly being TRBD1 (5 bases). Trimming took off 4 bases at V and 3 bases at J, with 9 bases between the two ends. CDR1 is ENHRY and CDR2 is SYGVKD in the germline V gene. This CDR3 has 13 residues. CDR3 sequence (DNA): TGTGCCATCAGTGGTGGACAAGAAGAGACCCAGTACTTC. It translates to CAISGGQEETQYF.

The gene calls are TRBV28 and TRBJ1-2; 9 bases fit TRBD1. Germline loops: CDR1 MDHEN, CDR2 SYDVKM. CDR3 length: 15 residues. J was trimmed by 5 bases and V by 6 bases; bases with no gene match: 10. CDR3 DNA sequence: TGTGCCAGCAGCCAAACAGGGGGCCGGTTTTATGGCTACACCTTC. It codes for CASSQTGGRFYGYTF.

CDR3 protein: CASSIYRGDQPQHF. The CDR3 DNA is TGTGCCAGCAGTATCTACAGGGGCGATCAGCCCCAGCATTTT. The chain uses TRBV2 and TRBJ1-5; TRBD1 matches at 7 bases. Per germline, CDR1 SNHLY and CDR2 FYNNEI. The CDR3 consists of 14 residues. J lost 5 bases, V lost 5 bases, and 6 bases had no gene match.

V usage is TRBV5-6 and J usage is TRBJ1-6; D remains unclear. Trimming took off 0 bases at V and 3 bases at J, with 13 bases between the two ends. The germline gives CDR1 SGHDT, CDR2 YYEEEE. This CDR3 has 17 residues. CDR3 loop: CASSLVPPKDYNSPLHF. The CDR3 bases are TGTGCCAGCAGCTTGGTTCCCCCTAAGGACTATAATTCACCCCTCCACTTT.

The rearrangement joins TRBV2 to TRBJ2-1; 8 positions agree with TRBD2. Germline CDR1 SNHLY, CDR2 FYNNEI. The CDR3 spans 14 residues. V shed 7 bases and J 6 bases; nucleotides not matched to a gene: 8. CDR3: CASKVAGRSNEQFF. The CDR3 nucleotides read TGTGCCAGCAAGGTAGCGGGGAGGAGCAATGAGCAGTTCTTC.

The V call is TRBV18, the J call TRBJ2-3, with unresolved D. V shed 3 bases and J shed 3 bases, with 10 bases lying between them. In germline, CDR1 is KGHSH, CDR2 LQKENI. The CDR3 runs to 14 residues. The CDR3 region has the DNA TGTGCCAGCTCACCCTCTGGTGTTACAGATACGCAGTATTTT. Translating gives CASSPSGVTDTQYF. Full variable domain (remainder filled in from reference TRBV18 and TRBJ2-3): NAGVMQNPRHLVRRRGQEARLRCSPMKGHSHVYWYRQLPEEGLKFMVYLQKENIIDESGMPKERFSAEFPKEGPSILRIQQVVRGDSAAYFCASSPSGVTDTQYFGPGTRLTVL.

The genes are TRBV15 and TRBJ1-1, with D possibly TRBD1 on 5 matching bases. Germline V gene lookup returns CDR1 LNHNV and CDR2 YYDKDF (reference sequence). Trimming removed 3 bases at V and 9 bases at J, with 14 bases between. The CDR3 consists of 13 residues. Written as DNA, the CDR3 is TGTGCCACCAGCAGCCCACTCAGGGCTAAAGCTTTCTTT. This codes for CATSSPLRAKAFF.

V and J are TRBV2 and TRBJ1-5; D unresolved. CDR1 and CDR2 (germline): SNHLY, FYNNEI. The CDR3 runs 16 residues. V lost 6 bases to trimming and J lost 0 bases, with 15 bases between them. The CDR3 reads CASRDGRSYSNQPQHF. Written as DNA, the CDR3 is TGTGCCAGCAGGGACGGACGATCGTATAGCAATCAGCCCCAGCATTTT. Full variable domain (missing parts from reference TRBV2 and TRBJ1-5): EPEVTQTPSHQVTQMGQEVILRCVPISNHLYFYWYRQILGQKVEFLVSFYNNEISEKSEIFDDQFSVERPDGSNFTLKIRSTKLEDSAMYFCASRDGRSYSNQPQHFGDGTRLSIL.

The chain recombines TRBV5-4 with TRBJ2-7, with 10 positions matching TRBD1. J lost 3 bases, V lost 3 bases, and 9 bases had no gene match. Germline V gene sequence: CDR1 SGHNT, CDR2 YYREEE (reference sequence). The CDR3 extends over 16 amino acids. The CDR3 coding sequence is TGTGCCAGCAGCTCCGGGACAGGGGCTAAATACTACGAGCAGTACTTC. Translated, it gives CASSSGTGAKYYEQYF.

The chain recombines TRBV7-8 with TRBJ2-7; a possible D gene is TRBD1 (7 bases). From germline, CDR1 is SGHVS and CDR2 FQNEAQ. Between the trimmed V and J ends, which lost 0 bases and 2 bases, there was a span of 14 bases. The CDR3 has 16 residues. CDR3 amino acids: CASSLAVRRGAYEQYF. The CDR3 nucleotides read TGTGCCAGCAGCTTAGCGGTACGCAGGGGGGCCTACGAGCAGTACTTC.

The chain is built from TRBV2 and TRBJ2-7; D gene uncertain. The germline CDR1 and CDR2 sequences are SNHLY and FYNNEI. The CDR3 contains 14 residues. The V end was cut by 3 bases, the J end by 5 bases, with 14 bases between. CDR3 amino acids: CASSDAAGLDEQYF. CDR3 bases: TGTGCCAGCAGTGATGCTGCAGGTCTGGACGAGCAGTACTTC.

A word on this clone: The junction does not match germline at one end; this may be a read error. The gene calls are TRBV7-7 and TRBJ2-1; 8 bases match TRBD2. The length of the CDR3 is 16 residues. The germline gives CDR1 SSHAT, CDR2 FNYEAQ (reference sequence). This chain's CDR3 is CASSLGGVAGINEQFF. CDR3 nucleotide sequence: TGTGCTAGCAGCTTAGGAGGGGTAGCGGGGATCAATGAGCAGTTCTTC.

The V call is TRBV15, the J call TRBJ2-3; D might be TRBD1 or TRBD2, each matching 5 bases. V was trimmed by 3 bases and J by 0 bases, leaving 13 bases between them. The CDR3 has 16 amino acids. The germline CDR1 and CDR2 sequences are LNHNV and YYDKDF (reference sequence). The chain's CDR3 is CATSSPLGDSTDTQYF. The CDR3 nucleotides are TGTGCCACCAGCAGCCCCTTGGGGGATAGCACAGATACGCAGTATTTT.

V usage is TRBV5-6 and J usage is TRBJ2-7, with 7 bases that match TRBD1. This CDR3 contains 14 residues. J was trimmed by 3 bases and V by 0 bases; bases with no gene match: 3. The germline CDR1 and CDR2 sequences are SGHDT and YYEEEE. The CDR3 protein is CASSLDRGYYEQYF. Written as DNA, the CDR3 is TGTGCCAGCAGCTTGGACAGGGGCTACTACGAGCAGTACTTC.

CDR3 sequence: CASSSIDPATNEKLFF. The CDR3 DNA reads as TGTGCCAGCAGTTCGATCGACCCTGCAACTAATGAAAAACTGTTTTTT. The chain combines TRBV27 with TRBJ1-4; the D is unclear. The CDR3 totals 16 residues. V lost 4 bases and J 0 bases, leaving 12 bases between the germline ends. Germline CDR1 reads MNHEY; CDR2 reads SMNVEV (reference sequence). Based on the CDR3 plus reference TRBV27 and TRBJ1-4, the full variable domain is EAQVTQNPRYLITVTGKKLTVTCSQNMNHEYMSWYRQDPGLGLRQIYYSMNVEVTDKGDVPEGYKVSRKEKRNFPLILESPSPNQTSLYFCASSSIDPATNEKLFFGSGTQLSVL.

CDR3: CAISEAESSYNEQFF. CDR3 sequence (DNA): TGTGCCATCAGTGAGGCGGAGAGCTCCTACAATGAGCAGTTCTTC. This chain uses TRBV10-3 with TRBJ2-1; D unresolved. The ends were cut back, 2 bases at V and 0 bases at J, with 8 bases in the middle. Looked up from germline, CDR1 is ENHRY and CDR2 is SYGVKD. The CDR3 is 15 amino acids.

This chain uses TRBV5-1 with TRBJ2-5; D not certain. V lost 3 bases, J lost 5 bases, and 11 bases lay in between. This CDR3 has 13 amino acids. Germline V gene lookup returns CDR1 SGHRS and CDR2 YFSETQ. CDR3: CASSSAVGETQYF. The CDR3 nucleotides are TGCGCCAGCAGCTCGGCGGTGGGGGAGACCCAGTACTTC.

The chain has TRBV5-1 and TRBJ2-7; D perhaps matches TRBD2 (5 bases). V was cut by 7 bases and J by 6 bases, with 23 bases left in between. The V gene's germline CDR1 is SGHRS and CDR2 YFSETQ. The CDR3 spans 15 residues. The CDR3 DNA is TGCGCCAGCCCTACAATCAGTGGCGGGTTTTGCGAGCAGTACTTC. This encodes CASPTISGGFCEQYF.

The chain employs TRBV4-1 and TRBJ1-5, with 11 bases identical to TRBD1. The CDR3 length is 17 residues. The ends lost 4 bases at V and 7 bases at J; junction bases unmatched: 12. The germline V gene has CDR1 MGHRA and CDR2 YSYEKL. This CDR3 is CASSPYSGQGAGQPQHF. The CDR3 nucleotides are TGCGCCAGCAGCCCATACTCAGGACAGGGGGCAGGACAGCCCCAGCATTTT.

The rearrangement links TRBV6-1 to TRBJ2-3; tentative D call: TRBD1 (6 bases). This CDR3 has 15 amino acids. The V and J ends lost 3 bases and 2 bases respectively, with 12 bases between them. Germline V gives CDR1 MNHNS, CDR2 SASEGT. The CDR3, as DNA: TGTGCCAGCAGTGACGGGACACCCCACACAGATACGCAGTATTTT. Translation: CASSDGTPHTDTQYF.

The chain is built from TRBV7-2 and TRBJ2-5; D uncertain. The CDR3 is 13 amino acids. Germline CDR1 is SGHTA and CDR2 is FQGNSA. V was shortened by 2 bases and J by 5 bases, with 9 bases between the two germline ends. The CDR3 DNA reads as TGTGCCAGCAGCTTAAACCACGGGGAGACCCAGTACTTC. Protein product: CASSLNHGETQYF.